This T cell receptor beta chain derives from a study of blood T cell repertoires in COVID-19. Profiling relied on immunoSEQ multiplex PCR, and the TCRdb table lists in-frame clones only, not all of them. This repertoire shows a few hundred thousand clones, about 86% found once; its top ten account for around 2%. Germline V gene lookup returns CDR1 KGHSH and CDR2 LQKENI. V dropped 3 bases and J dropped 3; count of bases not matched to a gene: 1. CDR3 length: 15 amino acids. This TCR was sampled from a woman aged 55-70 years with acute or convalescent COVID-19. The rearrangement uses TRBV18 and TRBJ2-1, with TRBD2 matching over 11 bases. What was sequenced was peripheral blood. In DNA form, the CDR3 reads TGTGCCAGCTCACCCCTAGCGGGGGGCTACAATGAGCAGTTCTTC. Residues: CASSPLAGGYNEQFF.